A single sample is the source of the 25 T cell receptor beta chains below, sequenced in a study of control samples from healthy donors and cancer patients. TCRdb's table, derived via immunoSEQ multiplex PCR, lists solely in-frame clones and lacks some. This table has under 150,000 clones, about 94% appearing once. The sample was blood. These receptors came from a man aged 30 to 39 in good health.

This clone turned up a few times. The V gene is TRBV5-1, the J gene TRBJ2-2; D gene uncertain. Looked up from germline, CDR1 is SGHRS and CDR2 is YFSETQ. V was clipped by 5 bases and J by 4 bases, with 6 bases between them. CDR3 size: 12 residues. CDR3 in DNA: TGCGCCAGCAGACAGAGCACCGGGGAGCTGTTTTTT. Amino acids: CASRQSTGELFF.

The chain's CDR3 is CASSKLAGVYEQYF. CDR3 DNA sequence: TGTGCCAGCAGTAAACTAGCGGGGGTTTACGAGCAGTACTTC. The rearrangement joins TRBV27 to TRBJ2-7, with 11 bases fitting TRBD2. The CDR3 consists of 14 residues. With V trimmed by 5 bases and J by 4 bases, 4 bases remained unmatched. Germline V gives CDR1 MNHEY, CDR2 SMNVEV (reference sequence).

The chain has TRBV5-1 and TRBJ2-3; D is uncertain. CDR1 is SGHRS, CDR2 YFSETQ, per germline. The V and J ends lost 4 bases and 4 bases respectively, with 16 bases between them. The CDR3 is 15 residues long. The CDR3 here is CASSHSARSADTQYF. The CDR3 DNA reads as TGCGCCAGCAGCCACAGCGCGAGGAGCGCAGATACGCAGTATTTT.

V is TRBV5-1 and J is TRBJ1-1; no clear D gene. V was clipped by 0 bases and J by 10 bases, with 13 bases between them. This CDR3 spans 13 amino acids. Germline V CDR1 and CDR2: SGHRS, YFSETQ. The CDR3 DNA sequence: TGCGCCAGCAGCTTGGCTGGGCAGCATGGAGCTTTCTTT. Its translation: CASSLAGQHGAFF.

The chain combines TRBV28 with TRBJ1-1, with a possible D match to TRBD1 (5 bases). This CDR3 has 15 residues. Germline loops: CDR1 MDHEN, CDR2 SYDVKM. The V gene lost 0 bases and the J gene lost 1 base, with 9 bases spanning the gap. Here the CDR3 DNA reads TGTGCCAGCAGTTTATGGGGGGGGACGAACACTGAAGCTTTCTTT. Protein sequence: CASSLWGGTNTEAFF. Variable domain in full (rest from reference TRBV28 and TRBJ1-1): DVKVTQSSRYLVKRTGEKVFLECVQDMDHENMFWYRQDPGLGLRLIYFSYDVKMKEKGDIPEGYSVSREKKERFSLILESASTNQTSMYLCASSLWGGTNTEAFFGQGTRLTVV.

The rearrangement links TRBV19 to TRBJ1-1; no reliable D call. With 3 bases removed from V and 1 base from J, the gap between germline ends came to 6 bases. This CDR3 has 13 amino acids. Germline lookup yields CDR1 LNHDA and CDR2 SQIVND (reference sequence). The CDR3 loop reads CASSMNWNTEAFF. Here the CDR3 DNA reads TGTGCCAGTAGTATGAATTGGAACACTGAAGCTTTCTTT.

This rearrangement joins TRBV24-1 to TRBJ2-3, with 11 nucleotides matching TRBD2. Germline V gives CDR1 KGHDR, CDR2 SFDVKD. J was trimmed by 6 bases and V by 4 bases; bases with no gene match: 5. The CDR3 spans 15 residues. CDR3 amino acids: CATSDSSGGKDTQYF. The DNA of the CDR3 is TGTGCCACCAGTGACTCTAGCGGGGGGAAGGATACGCAGTATTTT.

This CDR3 is CASSLRASGTRANYGYTF. In nucleotides, the CDR3 is TGTGCCAGCAGTCTACGGGCCTCAGGGACACGGGCTAACTATGGCTACACCTTC. The gene calls are TRBV6-6 and TRBJ1-2; D may be TRBD1 (6 bases). CDR1 and CDR2 from the germline V gene are MNHNY and SVGAGI (reference sequence). Trimming pared 5 bases from V and 0 bases from J, leaving 22 bases between. The length of the CDR3 is 18 residues.

This chain joins TRBV10-3 and TRBJ1-2; tentative D call: TRBD1 (5 bases). Germline CDR1 ENHRY, CDR2 SYGVKD. V lost 6 bases, J lost 8 bases, and 13 bases lay in between. The CDR3 spans 12 residues. CDR3 residues: CAISGDVSGYTF. CDR3 in DNA: TGTGCCATCAGCGGGGACGTATCGGGCTACACCTTC.

V gene TRBV11-2 combines with J gene TRBJ2-1; no clear D. The V gene lost 1 base and the J gene lost 7 bases, with 14 bases spanning the gap. The V gene's germline CDR1 is SGHAT and CDR2 FQNNGV. The CDR3 contains 15 residues. In nucleotides, the CDR3 is TGTGCCAGCAGCTTAGTTTGGCAGGATGCGAATGAGCAGTTCTTC. Translation: CASSLVWQDANEQFF.

Note on this clone: The same CDR3 can be traced to other DNA sequences in this sample. The CDR3: CASSLGGRRGESEAFF. The CDR3 bases are TGTGCCAGCAGCTTAGGGGGTCGCAGGGGGGAATCTGAAGCTTTCTTT. The genes are TRBV7-2 and TRBJ1-1, with 7 nucleotides matching TRBD1. Per the germline V gene, CDR1 is SGHTA and CDR2 is FQGNSA. This CDR3 is built from 16 residues. With V trimmed by 1 base and J by 6 bases, 11 bases remained unmatched.

The chain recombines TRBV27 with TRBJ2-2; D is undetermined. The CDR3 loop spans 16 amino acids. Germline V CDR1 and CDR2: MNHEY, SMNVEV (reference sequence). The germline V and J ends were trimmed by 5 bases and 3 bases, with 16 bases remaining between them. The chain's CDR3 is CASSTDWLEDTGELFF. Written as DNA, the CDR3 is TGTGCCAGCAGTACTGACTGGCTAGAGGACACCGGGGAGCTGTTTTTT.

This chain connects TRBV2 to TRBJ1-2, with 8 positions matching TRBD1. CDR3 length: 13 amino acids. CDR1 is SNHLY, CDR2 FYNNEI, per germline. Losses at the gene ends were 6 bases for V and 4 bases for J; bases not matched to a gene: 4. The CDR3 here is CASRGQDFYGYTF. As DNA, the CDR3 is TGTGCCAGCAGGGGACAGGACTTCTATGGCTACACCTTC. Full variable domain (missing parts from reference TRBV2 and TRBJ1-2): EPEVTQTPSHQVTQMGQEVILRCVPISNHLYFYWYRQILGQKVEFLVSFYNNEISEKSEIFDDQFSVERPDGSNFTLKIRSTKLEDSAMYFCASRGQDFYGYTFGSGTRLTVV.

The CDR3: CASSFQRQLRNSPLHF. In DNA, the CDR3 is TGTGCCAGCAGTTTCCAGAGACAGCTCCGTAATTCACCCCTCCACTTT. The V gene is TRBV27, the J gene TRBJ1-6; D is possibly TRBD1 (5 bases). With 3 bases removed from V and 6 bases from J, the gap between germline ends came to 15 bases. Germline V lookup: CDR1 MNHEY, CDR2 SMNVEV (reference sequence). This CDR3 comprises 16 residues.

The rearrangement uses TRBV7-8 and TRBJ1-4, with D perhaps TRBD1 (5 bases). The CDR3 is 14 residues long. Germline lookup yields CDR1 SGHVS and CDR2 FQNEAQ. V lost 4 bases and J lost 8, with 14 bases in between. CDR3 sequence (DNA): TGTGCCAGCAGCTCTTACAGGTCTGGAGAAAAACTGTTTTTT. Amino acids: CASSSYRSGEKLFF.

V usage is TRBV6-5 and J usage is TRBJ2-1, with a tentative D call TRBD2 (6 bases). V dropped 0 bases and J dropped 7 bases, with 10 bases sitting between them. CDR3 size: 14 residues. Germline CDR1 reads MNHEY; CDR2 reads SVGAGI. For the CDR3, the DNA is TGTGCCAGCAGTTACTCCGCGGGGTGGAATGAGCAGTTCTTC. It yields the protein CASSYSAGWNEQFF.

The chain has TRBV6-1 and TRBJ1-4; D perhaps matches TRBD1 (6 bases). CDR3 size: 16 residues. The germline V gene has CDR1 MNHNS and CDR2 SASEGT. Trimming took 3 bases from V and 4 from J, leaving 15 bases between them. The CDR3: CASSDMGGEGNEKLFF. The DNA of the CDR3 is TGTGCCAGCAGTGATATGGGGGGCGAAGGTAATGAAAAACTGTTTTTT.

The chain is built from TRBV7-9 and TRBJ1-1; TRBD1 might be the D (5 bases). Germline-derived CDR1 and CDR2 are SEHNR and FQNEAQ (reference sequence). This CDR3 region has 15 residues. Trimming left V 0 bases short and J 5 bases short, with 13 bases between. This CDR3 is CASSLAAGWETEAFF. In nucleotides, the CDR3 is TGTGCCAGCAGCTTAGCCGCAGGGTGGGAAACTGAAGCTTTCTTT.

The rearrangement links TRBV6-5 to TRBJ1-3; D remains ambiguous. The CDR3 has 14 residues. The V and J ends lost 7 bases and 4 bases respectively, with 14 bases between them. Germline CDR1 is MNHEY and CDR2 is SVGAGI. This CDR3 is CASTYGLQGNTIYF. The CDR3, as DNA: TGTGCCAGCACCTACGGGTTGCAGGGAAACACCATATATTTT.

In its sample, this clone was seen a few times. The rearrangement uses TRBV6-4 and TRBJ2-3; TRBD2 aligns across 9 bases. V was clipped by 4 bases and J by 4 bases; unmatched bases: 6. CDR3 length: 15 residues. Germline values: CDR1 MRHNA, CDR2 SNTAGT. As DNA, the CDR3 is TGTGCCAGCAGTGCATCAGCGGGGGGCCCAGATACGCAGTATTTT. Its translation: CASSASAGGPDTQYF.

CDR3 DNA: TGTGCCAGCGGGAGAGGGGACTTTAGCAATCAGCCCCAGCATTTT. Protein sequence: CASGRGDFSNQPQHF. The chain recombines TRBV9 with TRBJ1-5, with a weak D call TRBD1 (5 bases). Trimming took off 7 bases at V and 0 bases at J, with 14 bases between the two ends. CDR3 size: 15 residues. CDR1 is SGDLS, CDR2 YYNGEE, per germline.

This clone was recorded once. V and J are TRBV27 and TRBJ1-2, with TRBD1 identical over 8 bases. Germline values: CDR1 MNHEY, CDR2 SMNVEV (reference sequence). V lost 4 bases to trimming and J lost 6 bases; unmatched junction nucleotides: 4. This CDR3 spans 13 amino acids. CDR3 bases: TGTGCCAGCAGTTATGGACAGGGTGATGGCTACACCTTC. Amino acids: CASSYGQGDGYTF.

This chain connects TRBV28 to TRBJ2-5; TRBD1 aligns across 7 bases. This CDR3 has 13 amino acids. The germline V gene encodes CDR1 MDHEN and CDR2 SYDVKM. Germline trimming cut 5 bases from V and 3 bases from J; bases unmatched to any gene: 3. This CDR3 is CASSPGTEETQYF. The CDR3 bases are TGTGCCAGCAGTCCCGGGACAGAAGAGACCCAGTACTTC.

This clone was found a few times. The chain has TRBV28 and TRBJ2-7, with D tentatively TRBD1 (5 bases). Between the trimmed V and J ends, which lost 11 bases and 0 bases, there was a span of 14 bases. The CDR3 runs to 13 residues. CDR1 MDHEN and CDR2 SYDVKM come from the germline V gene. CDR3 sequence: CALGAIGSYEQYF. CDR3 nucleotide sequence: TGTGCCCTAGGGGCGATAGGCTCCTACGAGCAGTACTTC.

The gene calls are TRBV29-1 and TRBJ1-2, with 7 bases lining up with TRBD1. J lost 4 bases, V lost 6 bases, and 11 bases had no gene match. The CDR3 runs to 14 residues. Germline V gene sequence: CDR1 SQVTM, CDR2 ANQGSEA. The CDR3 DNA reads TGCAGCGTCCTCGGGACAGACTTCATCTATGGCTACACCTTC. The encoded protein is CSVLGTDFIYGYTF.